The rows below give T cell receptor beta chains drawn from one sample of a study of cytomegalovirus exposure and HLA in healthy donors. Profiled with immunoSEQ multiplex PCR; TCRdb holds only in-frame clones, not every one. The data hold around 86,000 clones, with over 60% observed a single time. Sequenced material: PBMCs. These TCRs come from a female donor in good health and CMV-seronegative. Both conserved end residues are part of each CDR3. A D gene is named only where the DNA matches it firmly. Size is omitted from some rows. Given values are once, few, many or a class for expanded clones.

>TRBJ1-6|-|-|TRBV6-1
CATRFAYNSPLHF
TGTGCCACCCGGTTTGCCTATAATTCACCCCTCCACTTT
>TRBJ1-2|-|-|TRBV5-1
CVSSRREGGGVDYGYTF
TGCGTCAGCAGCCGTAGAGAAGGGGGAGGGGTCGACTATGGCTACACCTTC
>TRBJ2-3|TRBD2|-|TRBV25-1
CASSEVSGGDYTQYF
TGTGCCAGCAGTGAGGTTAGCGGGGGGGATTATACGCAGTATTTT
>TRBJ1-4|-|-|TRBV30
CAWSGQPNEKLFF
TGTGCCTGGAGTGGACAGCCTAATGAAAAACTGTTTTTT
>TRBJ1-2|-|-|TRBV28
CASIISQPGGERGGYTF
TGTGCCAGCATAATAAGCCAACCCGGGGGAGAACGAGGTGGCTACACCTTC
>TRBJ2-7|-|once|TRBV27
CASRPYFEGRSEQYF
TGTGCCAGCAGACCCTACTTTGAGGGGAGGTCCGAGCAGTACTTC
>TRBJ2-5|-|once|TRBV25-1
CASSGSHYRVKTQYF
TGTGCCAGCAGTGGGTCGCACTACCGGGTAAAGACCCAGTACTTC
>TRBJ2-3|TRBD2|-|TRBV10-3
CAISEQGLAGGRDTQYF
TGTGCCATCAGTGAACAAGGACTAGCGGGAGGCCGGGATACGCAGTATTTT
>TRBJ1-5|-|-|TRBV28
CASSLWAGVQPQHF
TGTGCCAGCAGTTTATGGGCAGGGGTCCAGCCCCAGCATTTT
>TRBJ1-2|-|-|TRBV5-4
CASSLDRKNYGYTF
TGTGCCAGCAGCCTTGACAGGAAAAACTATGGCTACACCTTC
>TRBJ2-2|TRBD1|-|TRBV29-1
CSVTGGSTGELFF
TGCAGCGTGACAGGGGGTAGCACCGGGGAGCTGTTTTTT
>TRBJ1-1|-|-|TRBV25-1
CASSEFGRGSDNTEAFF
TGTGCCAGCAGTGAATTCGGCAGGGGCAGTGATAACACTGAAGCTTTCTTT
>TRBJ2-2|-|few|TRBV19
CASSIAAGVVGELFF
TGTGCCAGTAGTATAGCGGCAGGGGTAGTCGGGGAGCTGTTTTTT
>TRBJ2-2|TRBD1|-|TRBV25-1
CASTSGTGDTGELFF
TGTGCCAGCACCTCGGGGACAGGGGACACCGGGGAGCTGTTTTTT
>TRBJ2-5|TRBD2|-|TRBV6-5
CASSGLAGGPETQYF
TGTGCCAGCAGTGGACTAGCGGGGGGGCCAGAGACCCAGTACTTC
>TRBJ1-2|-|-|TRBV13
CASSLGQGLGYGYTF
TGTGCCAGCAGCTTAGGACAGGGTCTTGGCTATGGCTACACCTTC
>TRBJ1-1|-|-|TRBV5-1
CASSLNNPNEAFF
TGCGCCAGCAGCTTGAATAACCCTAATGAAGCTTTCTTT
>TRBJ2-2|TRBD2|-|TRBV11-2
CASSLVLAGAGELFF
TGTGCCAGCAGCTTAGTCCTAGCGGGAGCTGGGGAGCTGTTTTTT
>TRBJ1-1|-|once|TRBV28
CASSLPPAGLTEAFF
TGTGCCAGCAGTTTACCCCCAGCAGGGCTCACTGAAGCTTTCTTT
>TRBJ2-3|TRBD1|once|TRBV6-1
CASDAAGQGDTQYF
TGTGCCAGCGACGCTGCGGGACAGGGGGATACGCAGTATTTT
>TRBJ1-4|TRBD1|-|TRBV2
CASSTPAGTGVTNEKLFF
TGTGCCAGCAGTACCCCGGCAGGGACAGGGGTGACTAATGAAAAACTGTTTTTT
>TRBJ1-4|-|-|TRBV15
CATSRDRRGWDEKLFF
TGTGCCACCAGCAGAGATCGAAGGGGATGGGATGAAAAACTGTTTTTT
>TRBJ1-4|-|-|TRBV30
CAWGPGVATNEKLFF
TGTGCCTGGGGCCCCGGGGTTGCAACTAATGAAAAACTGTTTTTT
>TRBJ2-7|TRBD1|-|TRBV6-5
CASSYSTGTGEHF
TGTGCCAGCAGTTACTCGACCGGGACAGGGGAGCACTTC
>TRBJ2-7|TRBD2|once|TRBV28
CASRAMGSSGRLEQYF
TGTGCCAGCAGAGCCATGGGTAGTAGCGGGAGGCTCGAGCAGTACTTC
>TRBJ2-5|TRBD2|-|TRBV5-4
CASSPAGGETQYF
TGTGCCAGCAGCCCGGCCGGGGGGGAGACCCAGTACTTC
>TRBJ1-6|-|-|TRBV30
CAWSVPQGGGLMALHF
TGTGCCTGGAGTGTACCCCAGGGAGGAGGTTTGATGGCCCTCCACTTT
>TRBJ1-1|TRBD1|-|TRBV5-1
CASSWTGATMNTEAFF
TGCGCCAGCAGCTGGACAGGGGCGACTATGAACACTGAAGCTTTCTTT
>TRBJ1-1|-|-|TRBV13
CASSSLAVWNTEAFF
TGTGCCAGCAGCTCCCTAGCGGTCTGGAACACTGAAGCTTTCTTT
>TRBJ2-2|TRBD2|-|TRBV6-5
CASSSGGRLFF
TGTGCCAGCAGTTCCGGCGGGAGGCTGTTTTTT
>TRBJ2-3|TRBD2|-|TRBV6-1
CASSEASGEGTDTQYF
TGTGCCAGCAGTGAGGCTAGCGGGGAGGGCACAGATACGCAGTATTTT
>TRBJ1-2|-|-|TRBV28
CASRVGTLAGYTF
TGTGCCAGCAGGGTGGGCACGCTCGCGGGCTACACCTTC
>TRBJ2-5|TRBD2|-|TRBV7-8
CASSLEGLDQETQYF
TGTGCCAGCAGCTTAGAAGGACTAGACCAAGAGACCCAGTACTTC
>TRBJ2-1|TRBD2|-|TRBV7-9
CATSGGLAVNEQFF
TGTGCCACCTCGGGGGGACTAGCGGTTAATGAGCAGTTCTTC
>TRBJ1-5|-|-|TRBV7-6
CASSLVPDNQPQHF
TGTGCCAGCAGCTTAGTCCCAGACAATCAGCCCCAGCATTTT